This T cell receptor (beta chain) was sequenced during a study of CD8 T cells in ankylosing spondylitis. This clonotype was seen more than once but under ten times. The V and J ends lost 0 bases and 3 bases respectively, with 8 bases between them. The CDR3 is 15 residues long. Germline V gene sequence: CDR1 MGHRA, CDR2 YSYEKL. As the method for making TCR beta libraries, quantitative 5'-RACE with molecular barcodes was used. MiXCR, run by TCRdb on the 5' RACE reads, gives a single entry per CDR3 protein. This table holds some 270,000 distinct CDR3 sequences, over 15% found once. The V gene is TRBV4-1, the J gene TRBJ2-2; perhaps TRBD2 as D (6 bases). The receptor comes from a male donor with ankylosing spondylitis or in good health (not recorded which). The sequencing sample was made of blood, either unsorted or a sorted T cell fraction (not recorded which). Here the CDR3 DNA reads TGCGCCAGCAGCCAAGAACCGGGGGACACCGGGGAGCTGTTTTTT. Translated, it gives CASSQEPGDTGELFF.